Reported below is one T cell receptor beta chain. Method: immunoSEQ multiplex PCR; TCRdb's copy keeps in-frame clones and lacks some. The table records some 410,000 clones, around 90% of them present only once. This specimen belongs to a study of control samples from healthy donors and cancer patients. Sequencing was carried out using PBMCs. The TCR comes from a man aged 35 to 55 with head and neck cancer.

CDR3 coding DNA: TGTGCCTGGAGTGTGGGACCGGATCAGCCCCAGCATTTT. The encoded protein is CAWSVGPDQPQHF. The chain carries TRBV30 and TRBJ1-5; D may be TRBD1 (5 bases). Trimming removed 0 bases from V and 5 bases from J, with 8 bases in between. CDR1 and CDR2 (germline): GTSNPN, SVGIG (reference sequence). The CDR3 is 13 amino acids.